Presented here are 21 T cell receptor beta chains from one specimen sequenced in a study of blood T cell repertoires in COVID-19. Only in-frame clones appear in the TCRdb table, and some are missing; sequencing was by immunoSEQ multiplex PCR. The data hold 150,000 to 200,000 clones, with roughly nine tenths observed a single time. The sample was PBMCs or T cells enriched from blood (not recorded which). The receptor set was obtained from a woman aged 45-65 years who had recovered from COVID-19.

Written as DNA, the CDR3 is TGTGCCAGCAGTCCTTCCCAGGCGACTAGCGGCATTCGCTCCTACAATGAGCAGTTCTTC. Translation: CASSPSQATSGIRSYNEQFF. The rearrangement joins TRBV6-6 to TRBJ2-1; 9 bases agree with TRBD2. The CDR3 consists of 20 residues. CDR1 and CDR2 (germline): MNHNY, SVGAGI (reference sequence). The trim removed 5 bases at V and 0 bases at J, leaving 17 bases unmatched.

The genes are TRBV21-1 and TRBJ1-5; the DNA was not compared with TRBD1, the D call given in the table. TRBV21-1 is an annotated pseudogene. The CDR3 runs to 14 residues. For the CDR3, the DNA is TGTGCCAGCAGCAAGAGACAAGTCAATCAGCCCCAGCATTTT. Residues: CASSKRQVNQPQHF.

The V gene is TRBV29-1, the J gene TRBJ2-3; D not resolved. Germline loops: CDR1 SQVTM, CDR2 ANQGSEA. V was trimmed by 2 bases and J by 2 bases, leaving 20 bases between them. CDR3 length equals 17 residues. The CDR3 DNA sequence: TGCAGCGTTGAAACCGATAAGCCGCCCTTTAACACAGATACGCAGTATTTT. Translating it yields CSVETDKPPFNTDTQYF.

The CDR3 nucleotides read TGTGCCAGCAGAACTGACACGTCTACCCTGAACACTGAAGCTTTCTTT. Protein sequence: CASRTDTSTLNTEAFF. The chain joins TRBV27 to TRBJ1-1; D gene unclear. The CDR3 loop spans 16 amino acids. Germline CDR1 reads MNHEY; CDR2 reads SMNVEV (reference sequence). Trimming took 6 bases from V and 0 from J, leaving 17 bases between them.

With respect to this clone: The same CDR3 is also encoded by other DNA sequences in this sample. The rearrangement uses TRBV28 and TRBJ1-1; 7 bases are shared with TRBD1. The ends lost 2 bases at V and 8 bases at J; junction bases unmatched: 2. Germline-derived CDR1 and CDR2 are MDHEN and SYDVKM. The CDR3 length is 12 residues. CDR3 DNA sequence: TGTGCCAGCAGTTTACGGACAGGAGAAGCTTTCTTT. Translated: CASSLRTGEAFF.

The chain joins TRBV5-5 to TRBJ2-1, with D hard to call. The CDR3 extends over 16 amino acids. V dropped 5 bases and J dropped 4 bases, with 19 bases sitting between them. Looked up from germline, CDR1 is SGHKS and CDR2 is YYEKEE (reference sequence). CDR3 residues: CASRTDPPHGYNEQFF. Written as DNA, the CDR3 is TGTGCCAGCAGAACCGACCCGCCCCACGGGTACAATGAGCAGTTCTTC.

This chain links TRBV13 with TRBJ1-2; D ambiguous. Trimming shortened V by 0 bases and J by 4 bases, and 12 bases separated the two germline ends. Germline CDR1 and CDR2: PRHDT and FYEKMQ (reference sequence). CDR3 size: 15 residues. The CDR3: CASSLGLAPGYGYTF. The CDR3 DNA reads as TGTGCCAGCAGCTTAGGACTGGCTCCGGGCTATGGCTACACCTTC.

This clone was picked up a small number of times. V usage is TRBV28 and J usage is TRBJ1-1, with 8 bases matching TRBD1. The germline V gene encodes CDR1 MDHEN and CDR2 SYDVKM. Trimming at V came to 5 bases and at J to 3 bases, leaving 5 bases not matched to a gene. The CDR3 sequence is 14 residues long. For the CDR3, the DNA is TGTGCCAGCAGTCAACAGGGGGTGTACACTGAAGCTTTCTTT. It yields the protein CASSQQGVYTEAFF.

The V and J genes are TRBV6-5 and TRBJ1-6, with 8 bases matching TRBD1. Per the germline V gene, CDR1 is MNHEY and CDR2 is SVGAGI. J lost 4 bases, V lost 6 bases, and 5 bases had no gene match. The CDR3 length is 15 residues. The CDR3 coding sequence is TGTGCCAGCAGACAGGGGACAGGATATAATTCACCCCTCCACTTT. This sequence encodes CASRQGTGYNSPLHF.

This chain connects TRBV5-6 to TRBJ2-1, with 7 positions matching TRBD1. The CDR3 length is 13 residues. Trimming removed 4 bases from V and 6 bases from J; junction bases left unmatched: 4. CDR1 is SGHDT and CDR2 is YYEEEE in the germline V gene. CDR3 residues: CASSVTGINEQFF. The CDR3 DNA reads as TGTGCCAGCAGCGTGACAGGGATCAATGAGCAGTTCTTC.

This CDR3 reads CASSLRQTWVEKLFF. In DNA, the CDR3 is TGTGCCAGCAGCCTGAGACAAACTTGGGTGGAAAAACTGTTTTTT. V gene TRBV5-5 combines with J gene TRBJ1-4; D not resolved. The V gene's germline CDR1 is SGHKS and CDR2 YYEKEE (reference sequence). The CDR3 is 15 residues long. V lost 4 bases and J 8 bases, leaving 18 bases between the germline ends.

V and J are TRBV11-2 and TRBJ1-3, with 9 bases matching TRBD1. This CDR3 is 15 amino acids long. Trimming removed 6 bases from V and 2 bases from J; junction bases left unmatched: 5. CDR1 is SGHAT, CDR2 FQNNGV, per germline. As DNA, the CDR3 is TGTGCCAGCAGTCCCACAGGGGGCCCTGGAAACACCATATATTTT. Amino acids: CASSPTGGPGNTIYF. Together with reference TRBV11-2 and TRBJ1-3, the CDR3 gives the full variable domain: EAGVAQSPRYKIIEKRQSVAFWCNPISGHATLYWYQQILGQGPKLLIQFQNNGVVDDSQLPKDRFSAERLKGVDSTLKIQPAKLEDSAVYLCASSPTGGPGNTIYFGEGSWLTVV.

The chain links TRBV2 to TRBJ2-7; perhaps TRBD1 as D (6 bases). Trimming pared 3 bases from V and 1 base from J, leaving 10 bases between. Germline CDR1 reads SNHLY; CDR2 reads FYNNEI. The CDR3 extends over 14 amino acids. This CDR3 is CASSDPGASYEQYF. CDR3 bases: TGTGCCAGCAGTGACCCAGGGGCGTCCTACGAGCAGTACTTC.

The chain combines TRBV6-4 with TRBJ1-1; unclear D gene. V dropped 8 bases and J dropped 1 base, with 11 bases sitting between them. The CDR3 loop spans 13 amino acids. The V gene's germline CDR1 is MRHNA and CDR2 SNTAGT. CDR3 coding DNA: TGTGCCAGCGGGAGGGAGGCGAACACTGAAGCTTTCTTT. It encodes CASGREANTEAFF.

V usage is TRBV30 and J usage is TRBJ2-7; 8 bases line up with TRBD2. Losses at the gene ends were 0 bases for V and 2 bases for J; bases not matched to a gene: 3. Germline values: CDR1 GTSNPN, CDR2 SVGIG (reference sequence). This CDR3 spans 14 amino acids. The CDR3 DNA reads as TGTGCCTGGAGTGTGCCGGGAGGGGCCTACGAGCAGTACTTC. Protein: CAWSVPGGAYEQYF. Filled out from reference TRBV30 and TRBJ2-7, the complete variable domain reads SQTIHQWPATLVQPVGSPLSLECTVEGTSNPNLYWYRQAAGRGLQLLFYSVGIGQISSEVPQNLSASRPQDRQFILSSKKLLLSDSGFYLCAWSVPGGAYEQYFGPGTRLTVT.

This chain joins TRBV27 and TRBJ1-5, with 8 bases fitting TRBD1. The CDR3 is 14 residues long. V was clipped by 6 bases and J by 6 bases; unmatched bases: 7. CDR1 is MNHEY, CDR2 SMNVEV, per germline (reference sequence). The CDR3 sequence: CASRITGGVQPQHF. Here the CDR3 DNA reads TGTGCCAGCAGGATAACAGGGGGGGTTCAGCCCCAGCATTTT.

This clone appeared once. CDR3 sequence: CASSPSTGANVLTF. The CDR3 DNA reads as TGTGCCAGTAGTCCATCCACTGGGGCCAACGTCCTGACTTTC. The rearrangement links TRBV19 to TRBJ2-6; no clear D. Trimming removed 5 bases from V and 2 bases from J, with 7 bases in between. The CDR3 has 14 amino acids. The germline V gene encodes CDR1 LNHDA and CDR2 SQIVND (reference sequence). Full variable domain (rest looked up from reference TRBV19 and TRBJ2-6): DGGITQSPKYLFRKEGQNVTLSCEQNLNHDAMYWYRQDPGQGLRLIYYSQIVNDFQKGDIAEGYSVSREKKESFPLTVTSAQKNPTAFYLCASSPSTGANVLTFGAGSRLTVL.

The V call is TRBV5-5, the J call TRBJ1-6; D is ambiguous. Per the germline V gene, CDR1 is SGHKS and CDR2 is YYEKEE (reference sequence). CDR3 length: 14 amino acids. The V end was cut by 0 bases, the J end by 4 bases, with 5 bases between. CDR3 coding DNA: TGTGCCAGCAGCTTGGCCTTATATAATTCACCCCTCCACTTT. This encodes CASSLALYNSPLHF.

V is TRBV28 and J is TRBJ2-1, with TRBD1 as a possible D gene (5 bases). CDR1 MDHEN and CDR2 SYDVKM come from the germline V gene. V was trimmed by 3 bases and J by 1 base, leaving 16 bases between them. The CDR3 runs 17 residues. Here the CDR3 DNA reads TGTGCCAGCAGTTTCCCCGGACATGGCGCGTCCTACAATGAGCAGTTCTTC. This sequence encodes CASSFPGHGASYNEQFF.

The V and J genes are TRBV19 and TRBJ1-2, with no clear D. The CDR3 sequence is 14 residues long. V lost 6 bases and J lost 0, with 11 bases in between. CDR1 LNHDA and CDR2 SQIVND come from the germline V gene (reference sequence). CDR3 sequence: CASRDDGANYGYTF. CDR3 sequence (DNA): TGTGCCAGTAGAGACGACGGGGCTAACTATGGCTACACCTTC.

This clone was detected only once. In DNA form, the CDR3 reads TGTGCCACCAGCAATGGGGCGCGGAACACTGAAGCTTTCTTT. The encoded protein is CATSNGARNTEAFF. This chain connects TRBV15 to TRBJ1-1, with D perhaps TRBD1 (5 bases). Trimming pared 4 bases from V and 1 base from J, leaving 10 bases between. CDR1 is LNHNV and CDR2 is YYDKDF in the germline V gene (reference sequence). The CDR3 is 14 amino acids.